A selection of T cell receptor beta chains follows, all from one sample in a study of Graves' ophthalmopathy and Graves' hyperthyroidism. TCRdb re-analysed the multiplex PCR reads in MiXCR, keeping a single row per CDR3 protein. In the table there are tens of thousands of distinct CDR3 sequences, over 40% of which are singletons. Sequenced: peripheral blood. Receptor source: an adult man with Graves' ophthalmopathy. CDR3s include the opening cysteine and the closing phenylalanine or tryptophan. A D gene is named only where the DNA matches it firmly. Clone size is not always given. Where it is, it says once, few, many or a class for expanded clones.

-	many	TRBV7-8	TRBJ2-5	TGTGCCAGCAGCCTAACGTTGCGGGAGACCCAGTACTTC	CASSLTLRETQYF
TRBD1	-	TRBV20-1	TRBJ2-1	TGCAGTGCTAGGATCCAGGGGGCACAGGGAAATGAGCAGTTCTTC	CSARIQGAQGNEQFF
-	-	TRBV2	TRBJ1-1	TGTGCCAGCAGTTGGGCTAGCGGAGTGAACACTGAAGCTTTCTTT	CASSWASGVNTEAFF
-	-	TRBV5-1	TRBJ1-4	TGCGCCAGCAGCTCAGGGTTGACTAATGAAAAACTGTTTTTT	CASSSGLTNEKLFF
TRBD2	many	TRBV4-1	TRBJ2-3	TGCGCCAGCAGCCAGCCGACTAGCGGGACGAGAGATACGCAGTATTTT	CASSQPTSGTRDTQYF
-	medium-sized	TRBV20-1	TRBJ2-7	TGCAGTGCTAGATCCAGCGGAGACTACGAGCAGTACTTC	CSARSSGDYEQYF
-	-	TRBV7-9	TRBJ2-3	TGTGCCAGCAGCTCTCTCGAGGAGCGACGCACAGATACGCAGTATTTT	CASSSLEERRTDTQYF
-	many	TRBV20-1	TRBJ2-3	TGCAGTGCTAGAGATGGGAACAGGGATACCTTCCCCTATACGCAGTATTTT	CSARDGNRDTFPYTQYF
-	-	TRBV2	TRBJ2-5	TGTGCCAGCAGTGAGCGCTACAGGTGGACCCAGTACTTC	CASSERYRWTQYF
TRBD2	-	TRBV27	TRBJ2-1	TGTGCCAGCAGACTCTCCGGGACTAGCCCCAATGAGCAGTTCTTC	CASRLSGTSPNEQFF
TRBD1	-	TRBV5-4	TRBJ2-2	TGTGCCAGCAGAGCGACAGGGGGTGGTGGGGAGCTGTTTTTT	CASRATGGGGELFF
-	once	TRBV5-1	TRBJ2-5	TGCGCCAGCAGCCGGGATACAGGGGGGGCAGATACGCAGTATTTC	CASSRDTGGADTQYF
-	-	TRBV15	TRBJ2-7	TGTGCCACCAGCAGAGATGAGGGAGACGAGCAGTACTTC	CATSRDEGDEQYF
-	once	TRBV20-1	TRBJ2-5	TGCAGCAGCACATGGGGGTCTAGTGAAAAACTGTTTTGTGGCAGTGGAACCCAGTACTTC	CSSTWGSSEKLFCGSGTQYF
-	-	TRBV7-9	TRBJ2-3	TGTGCCAGCAGCATAGAGGCGGGGGCCGGAGATACGCAGTACTTT	CASSIEAGAGDTQYF
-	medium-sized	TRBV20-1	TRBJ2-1	TGCAGTGCTAGAGACTACAATGAGCAGTTCTTC	CSARDYNEQFF
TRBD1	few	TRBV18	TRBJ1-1	TGTGCCAGCTCACCTATCCGGACAGGGGGGTCTGCTTTCTTT	CASSPIRTGGSAFF
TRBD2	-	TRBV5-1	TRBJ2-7	TGCGCCAGCCGTGAAGGGGCTAGCGGGGGTCCCTACGAGCAGTACTTC	CASREGASGGPYEQYF